The 30 T cell receptor beta chains presented below share a single source sample, sequenced in a study of shared clonotypes between healthy human individuals. Here immunoSEQ multiplex PCR was the method, and the copy in TCRdb shows in-frame clones only, minus some. The profile shows 850,000 to 1,200,000 clones, around 75% of them singletons. Material for sequencing was memory CD4+ T cells sorted from blood. Subset given: CD45RA-negative fraction. The receptors originated from a man between 18 and 29 years old in good health.

This sequence joins TRBV12-5 and TRBJ1-2; TRBD1 might be the D (5 bases). Germline CDR1 is LGHNT and CDR2 is FRNRAP. The V and J ends lost 3 bases and 5 bases respectively, with 10 bases between them. The CDR3 is 13 residues long. The chain's CDR3 is CASGLQADYGYTF. The CDR3 coding sequence is TGTGCTAGTGGTTTACAGGCAGATTATGGCTACACCTTC.

This chain uses TRBV6-1 with TRBJ1-1; 7 bases are a match to TRBD1. The CDR3 sequence is 12 residues long. In germline, CDR1 is MNHNS, CDR2 SASEGT. This chain's CDR3 is CAGQNQNTEAFF. CDR3 coding DNA: TGTGCGGGACAGAACCAGAACACTGAAGCTTTCTTT.

This chain joins TRBV5-4 and TRBJ1-2; 10 nucleotides line up with TRBD1. J lost 1 base, V lost 3 bases, and 9 bases had no gene match. In germline, CDR1 is SGHNT, CDR2 YYREEE (reference sequence). This CDR3 contains 17 residues. CDR3 amino acids: CASSSGTGATFNYGYTF. CDR3 nucleotide sequence: TGTGCCAGCAGCTCCGGGACAGGGGCTACCTTTAACTATGGCTACACCTTC. The full variable domain, in which reference TRBV5-4 and TRBJ1-2 provide the parts outside the CDR3, is ETGVTQSPTHLIKTRGQQVTLRCSSQSGHNTVSWYQQALGQGPQFIFQYYREEENGRGNFPPRFSGLQFPNYSSELNVNALELDDSALYLCASSSGTGATFNYGYTFGSGTRLTVV.

The V and J genes are TRBV14 and TRBJ1-2; no firm D call. Germline loops: CDR1 SGHDN, CDR2 FVKESK. Trimming stripped 4 bases from V and 4 bases from J, with 10 bases between. The CDR3 covers 13 residues. As DNA, the CDR3 is TGTGCCAGCAGCCCACAAGGGATCTATGGCTACACCTTC. It encodes CASSPQGIYGYTF.

This chain joins TRBV5-1 and TRBJ1-3; the D gene is possibly TRBD1 (5 bases). The CDR3 contains 14 residues. Trimming removed 4 bases from V and 3 bases from J, with 11 bases in between. Germline V lookup: CDR1 SGHRS, CDR2 YFSETQ. Here the CDR3 DNA reads TGCGCCAGCAGCGAGCAGGGTGTTGGAAACACCATATATTTT. As protein: CASSEQGVGNTIYF.

This clone was recorded a few times. The chain combines TRBV18 with TRBJ2-7; D not certain. This CDR3 is 14 amino acids long. Germline V gene lookup returns CDR1 KGHSH and CDR2 LQKENI. V shed 4 bases and J shed 3 bases, with 13 bases lying between them. In nucleotides, the CDR3 is TGTGCCAGCTCACAAGGCCAGAAGGGCTACGAGCAGTACTTC. Protein sequence: CASSQGQKGYEQYF.

This clone is a singleton in its sample. The chain joins TRBV5-1 to TRBJ1-2, with TRBD1 matching 10 bases. The CDR3 runs 15 residues. Germline CDR1 and CDR2: SGHRS and YFSETQ. V was clipped by 4 bases and J by 1 base; unmatched bases: 4. Here the CDR3 reads CASSTGQGVNYGYTF. Here the CDR3 DNA reads TGCGCCAGCAGCACAGGACAGGGGGTTAACTATGGCTACACCTTC.

The chain has TRBV5-1 and TRBJ2-5; D call uncertain. The V gene's germline CDR1 is SGHRS and CDR2 YFSETQ. CDR3 length: 14 residues. V lost 3 bases and J lost 3, with 12 bases in between. CDR3 amino acids: CASSSDGAEETQYF. The CDR3 DNA sequence: TGCGCCAGCAGCTCGGACGGAGCCGAAGAGACCCAGTACTTC.

The rearrangement joins TRBV5-8 to TRBJ2-1; TRBD1 matches at 11 bases. J lost 6 bases, V lost 4 bases, and 3 bases had no gene match. Per germline, CDR1 SGHTS and CDR2 YDEGEE. The CDR3 is 14 residues long. CDR3 sequence: CASSPGTGGNEQFF. CDR3 nucleotide sequence: TGTGCCAGCAGCCCCGGGACAGGGGGCAATGAGCAGTTCTTC. Full variable domain (remainder filled in from reference TRBV5-8 and TRBJ2-1): EAGVTQSPTHLIKTRGQQATLRCSPISGHTSVYWYQQALGLGLQFLLWYDEGEERNRGNFPPRFSGRQFPNYSSELNVNALELEDSALYLCASSPGTGGNEQFFGPGTRLTVL.

The chain joins TRBV19 to TRBJ1-2; 9 bases are shared with TRBD1. J lost 8 bases, V lost 4 bases, and 11 bases had no gene match. Germline V gene data show CDR1 as LNHDA and CDR2 as SQIVND (reference sequence). The CDR3 spans 15 residues. The CDR3 region has the DNA TGTGCCAGTAGTACAACACTACAGGGGGCGCAAGGCTACACCTTC. The encoded protein is CASSTTLQGAQGYTF. Full variable domain (outside the CDR3, taken from reference TRBV19 and TRBJ1-2): DGGITQSPKYLFRKEGQNVTLSCEQNLNHDAMYWYRQDPGQGLRLIYYSQIVNDFQKGDIAEGYSVSREKKESFPLTVTSAQKNPTAFYLCASSTTLQGAQGYTFGSGTRLTVV.

V gene TRBV5-1 combines with J gene TRBJ1-4; D might be TRBD1 (5 bases). The CDR3 length is 16 residues. CDR1 and CDR2 from the germline V gene are SGHRS and YFSETQ. V was cut by 4 bases and J by 7 bases, with 20 bases left in between. CDR3 residues: CASSLRDVAGPEKLFF. The CDR3 nucleotides are TGCGCCAGCAGCCTGCGGGACGTGGCGGGGCCTGAAAAACTGTTTTTT.

The chain carries TRBV19 and TRBJ2-2; tentative D call: TRBD2 (6 bases). The germline gives CDR1 LNHDA, CDR2 SQIVND (reference sequence). V was cut by 2 bases and J by 3 bases, with 13 bases left in between. The CDR3 length is 16 residues. CDR3 DNA: TGTGCCAGTAGTATATTGGGCGGGACTTACACCGGGGAGCTGTTTTTT. The encoded protein is CASSILGGTYTGELFF.

The V gene is TRBV7-2, the J gene TRBJ1-4; unclear D gene. Germline lookup yields CDR1 SGHTA and CDR2 FQGNSA. This CDR3 region has 15 residues. V was cut by 5 bases and J by 0 bases, with 10 bases left in between. This chain's CDR3 is CASSPRRATNEKLFF. In DNA form, the CDR3 reads TGTGCCAGCAGCCCCCGTCGGGCAACTAATGAAAAACTGTTTTTT.

In this sample, this clone turned up a few times. The V and J genes are TRBV6-1 and TRBJ1-5; TRBD1 might be the D (5 bases). The CDR3 has 14 residues. CDR1 is MNHNS and CDR2 is SASEGT in the germline V gene. V shed 6 bases and J shed 3 bases, with 12 bases lying between them. The CDR3 region is CASRGQATNQPQHF. As DNA, the CDR3 is TGTGCCAGCAGGGGGCAGGCTACCAATCAGCCCCAGCATTTT.

There are a few counts of this clone. The chain joins TRBV5-8 to TRBJ2-1, with 10 bases aligning to TRBD2. Germline CDR1 is SGHTS and CDR2 is YDEGEE. The trim removed 2 bases at V and 6 bases at J, leaving 8 bases unmatched. The CDR3 covers 16 residues. CDR3 nucleotide sequence: TGTGCCAGCAGCTTCCTAGCGGGAGTGGCTCCCAATGAGCAGTTCTTC. Its protein is CASSFLAGVAPNEQFF.

About this clone: Other DNA sequences in the same sample also yield this CDR3. The chain joins TRBV7-2 to TRBJ2-2; 13 bases map to TRBD2. The germline V gene encodes CDR1 SGHTA and CDR2 FQGNSA. V gave up 1 base and J gave up 4 bases; unmatched junction bases: 3. The CDR3 contains 17 residues. CDR3 amino acids: CASSLGGLAGFTGELFF. The CDR3, as DNA: TGTGCCAGCAGCTTAGGGGGACTAGCGGGGTTCACCGGGGAGCTGTTTTTT.

The chain is built from TRBV18 and TRBJ2-2; 12 bases are shared with TRBD2. Germline trimming cut 8 bases from V and 0 bases from J; bases unmatched to any gene: 4. Germline assignment: CDR1 KGHSH and CDR2 LQKENI. The CDR3 runs to 16 residues. This CDR3 reads CASPRTSGTNTGELFF. CDR3 sequence (DNA): TGTGCCAGCCCACGGACTAGCGGGACGAACACCGGGGAGCTGTTTTTT.

This clone was seen just once. The sample has other DNA sequences that encode this CDR3 too. The chain combines TRBV19 with TRBJ1-1, with 7 bases lining up with TRBD1. This CDR3 region has 12 residues. Germline CDR1 and CDR2: LNHDA and SQIVND (reference sequence). V trimming: 9 bases; J trimming: 1 base; junction bases outside the gene matches: 2. The CDR3 sequence is CARNRGNTEAFF. In nucleotides, the CDR3 is TGTGCCAGAAACAGGGGGAACACTGAAGCTTTCTTT.

J is TRBJ2-2 and V is TRBV6-1; D gene unclear. Germline CDR1 reads MNHNS; CDR2 reads SASEGT. This CDR3 region has 15 residues. Trimming pared 6 bases from V and 0 bases from J, leaving 11 bases between. In DNA form, the CDR3 reads TGTGCCAGCAGACTACAAGCCGCGAACACCGGGGAGCTGTTTTTT. As protein: CASRLQAANTGELFF.

This clone was recorded once. The same CDR3 also results from other DNA sequences found in this sample. The J gene is TRBJ2-5, the V gene TRBV5-4, with D uncertain. Trimming removed 1 base at V and 2 bases at J, with 6 bases between. Looked up from germline, CDR1 is SGHNT and CDR2 is YYREEE (reference sequence). There are 13 residues in the CDR3. The DNA of the CDR3 is TGTGCCAGCAGCTTGACTCCGCAAGAGACCCAGTACTTC. Translation: CASSLTPQETQYF.

This clone was found many times. The rearrangement links TRBV5-4 to TRBJ2-1, with D possibly being TRBD1 (6 bases). Deletions cut 3 bases from V and 2 bases from J, with 9 bases between. CDR1 is SGHNT, CDR2 YYREEE, per germline (reference sequence). The CDR3 length is 14 residues. CDR3 amino acids: CASSSRDTYNEQFF. DNA of the CDR3: TGTGCCAGCAGCTCCCGGGACACCTACAATGAGCAGTTCTTC.

The sample holds a few counts of this clone. The chain couples TRBV5-1 to TRBJ2-7; 8 positions match TRBD1. The V gene end was trimmed by 3 bases and the J gene end by 3 bases; junction bases not matched to a gene: 5. Per germline, CDR1 SGHRS and CDR2 YFSETQ. This CDR3 region has 14 residues. CDR3 protein: CASSSQGANYEQYF. In nucleotides, the CDR3 is TGCGCCAGCAGCTCCCAGGGGGCTAACTACGAGCAGTACTTC.

The chain has TRBV2 and TRBJ1-1; D is ambiguous. The CDR3 is 14 residues long. CDR1 and CDR2 (germline): SNHLY, FYNNEI. Trimming shortened V by 6 bases and J by 10 bases, and 21 bases separated the two germline ends. The chain's CDR3 is CASRDGRLPSRAFF. The DNA for the CDR3 is TGTGCCAGCAGGGACGGACGGCTCCCTAGTCGAGCTTTCTTT.

On this clone: The germline gene is not matched at one end of the junction; a read error may be the cause. The chain couples TRBV11-3 to TRBJ2-1; tentatively, D is TRBD1 or TRBD2 (7 bases each). Looked up from germline, CDR1 is SGHNT and CDR2 is YENEEA. The CDR3 totals 19 residues. The CDR3 DNA is TGTGCCAGCAGCCCAGGGGGGGCGCGGGAGCACCCTTCCTCCAATGAGCAGTTCTTC. Translating gives CASSPGGAREHPSSNEQFF.

This chain uses TRBV5-6 with TRBJ2-7; D not resolved. The V gene's germline CDR1 is SGHDT and CDR2 YYEEEE. Trimming took off 4 bases at V and 3 bases at J, with 17 bases between the two ends. The CDR3 is 15 residues long. The CDR3 loop reads CASSPGRSGFYEQYF. In nucleotides, the CDR3 is TGTGCCAGCAGCCCCGGTAGATCAGGTTTCTACGAGCAGTACTTC.

The chain has TRBV7-2 and TRBJ2-2; no clear D. CDR3 length equals 14 residues. Per germline, CDR1 SGHTA and CDR2 FQGNSA. V lost 3 bases and J 2 bases, leaving 7 bases between the germline ends. The CDR3 region has the DNA TGTGCCAGCAGCTTTCGGAGAAACACCGGGGAGCTGTTTTTT. Its translation is CASSFRRNTGELFF.

The chain carries TRBV19 and TRBJ2-5; tentative D call: TRBD1 (6 bases). Germline V gene data show CDR1 as LNHDA and CDR2 as SQIVND (reference sequence). There are 17 residues in the CDR3. Trimming left V 5 bases short and J 6 bases short, with 25 bases between. CDR3: CASSDRTAGGVRKTQYF. The CDR3, as DNA: TGTGCCAGTAGTGACCGGACAGCTGGAGGTGTCCGCAAGACCCAGTACTTC.

This chain links TRBV5-4 with TRBJ1-3; possibly TRBD1 for D (5 bases). The CDR3 is made up of 16 amino acids. Germline V gene data show CDR1 as SGHNT and CDR2 as YYREEE (reference sequence). Between the trimmed V and J ends, which lost 3 bases and 0 bases, there was a span of 13 bases. CDR3 protein: CASSSGGEYSGNTIYF. CDR3 sequence (DNA): TGTGCCAGCAGCTCCGGGGGAGAGTACTCTGGAAACACCATATATTTT. The whole variable domain, remainder taken from reference TRBV5-4 and TRBJ1-3, is ETGVTQSPTHLIKTRGQQVTLRCSSQSGHNTVSWYQQALGQGPQFIFQYYREEENGRGNFPPRFSGLQFPNYSSELNVNALELDDSALYLCASSSGGEYSGNTIYFGEGSWLTVV.

J is TRBJ2-2 and V is TRBV7-2, with a possible D match to TRBD1 (6 bases). Looked up from germline, CDR1 is SGHTA and CDR2 is FQGNSA. Trimming removed 3 bases at V and 6 bases at J, with 14 bases between. The CDR3 has 15 amino acids. The CDR3 DNA follows: TGTGCCAGCAGCTTTTACAGGGATCGAGCCGGGGAGCTGTTTTTT. Amino acids: CASSFYRDRAGELFF.

J is TRBJ2-2 and V is TRBV6-1; D may be TRBD1 (6 bases). The CDR3 totals 15 residues. The V gene's germline CDR1 is MNHNS and CDR2 SASEGT. V lost 7 bases to trimming and J lost 2 bases, with 14 bases between them. Here the CDR3 reads CASTARTVNTGELFF. The CDR3 DNA reads TGTGCCAGCACCGCCCGGACAGTTAACACCGGGGAGCTGTTTTTT.